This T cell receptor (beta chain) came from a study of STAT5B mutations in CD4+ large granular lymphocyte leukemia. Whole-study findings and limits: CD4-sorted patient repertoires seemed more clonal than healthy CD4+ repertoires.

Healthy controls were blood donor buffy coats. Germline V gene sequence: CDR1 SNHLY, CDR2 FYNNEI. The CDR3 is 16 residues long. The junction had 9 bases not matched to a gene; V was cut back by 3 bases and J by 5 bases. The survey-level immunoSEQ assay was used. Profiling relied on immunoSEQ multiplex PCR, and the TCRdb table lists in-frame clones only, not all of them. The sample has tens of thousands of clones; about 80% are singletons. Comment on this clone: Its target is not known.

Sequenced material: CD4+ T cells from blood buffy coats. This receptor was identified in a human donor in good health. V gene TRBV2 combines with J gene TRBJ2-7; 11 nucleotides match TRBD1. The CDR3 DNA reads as TGTGCCAGCAGTGATTCCCCGGACAGGGGGCTCGACGAGCAGTACTTC. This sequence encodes CASSDSPDRGLDEQYF.